This T cell receptor beta chain was recovered during a study of blood T cell repertoires in COVID-19. Across the study: Some COVID-19 samples were acute and others convalescent; all came from the United States, Italy and Spain.

Original processing methods: Reference gene primer amplification gave estimated nucleated cell counts. This table comes from immunoSEQ multiplex PCR, and its TCRdb copy is limited to in-frame clones, with some not included. V and J calls and clone size are given by that table; D and trimming were obtained from the DNA. This table has tens of thousands of clones, more than 80% appearing once. Per the germline V gene, CDR1 is SGHTA and CDR2 is FQGNSA. CDR3 length: 16 residues. Unmatched junction bases numbered 9, after V lost 5 bases and J lost 2 bases. The clonotype comes from a woman over 75 with active COVID-19. The sample consisted of peripheral blood. The chain has TRBV7-2 and TRBJ2-4; 7 positions agree with TRBD2. The CDR3 reads CASSLRREGSKNIQYF. In DNA form, the CDR3 reads TGTGCCAGCAGCCTTCGGAGGGAGGGTTCCAAAAACATTCAGTACTTC.